Listed below are T cell receptor beta chains from one sample, sequenced in a study of blood T cells in healthy people across ages. Each CDR3 protein gets one entry after TCRdb re-called the 5' RACE reads with MiXCR. The data hold 540,000 or so distinct CDR3 sequences, with around 48% observed a single time. Sequenced sample: blood. The receptor source for this set is a man aged 80 or over in good health. CDR3s include the opening cysteine and the closing phenylalanine or tryptophan. The order of the fields is V gene, D gene, clone size, J gene, CDR3 protein, CDR3 DNA. D genes are given only for firm matches. Rows give clone size only sometimes, using once, few, many, or a class for an expanded clone.

v_call: TRBV7-2; d_call: -; clone_size: many; j_call: TRBJ2-5; cdr3_aa: CASSLARDQETQYF; cdr3_nt: TGTGCCAGCAGCTTAGCTAGGGACCAAGAGACCCAGTACTTC
v_call: TRBV5-5; d_call: -; clone_size: -; j_call: TRBJ1-1; cdr3_aa: CASSFLAGGNTEAFF; cdr3_nt: TGTGCCAGCAGCTTCCTGGCGGGGGGAAACACTGAAGCTTTCTTT
v_call: TRBV12-3/TRBV12-4; d_call: TRBD2; clone_size: few; j_call: TRBJ2-5; cdr3_aa: CASSIRTSGRPGETQYF; cdr3_nt: TGTGCCAGCAGTATTCGGACTAGCGGGAGGCCGGGAGAGACCCAGTACTTC
v_call: TRBV20-1; d_call: -; clone_size: many; j_call: TRBJ1-2; cdr3_aa: CSASPGGNYGYTF; cdr3_nt: TGCAGTGCTAGCCCCGGAGGAAACTATGGCTACACCTTC
v_call: TRBV30; d_call: -; clone_size: few; j_call: TRBJ2-1; cdr3_aa: CAWSPHLVGEQFF; cdr3_nt: TGTGCCTGGAGCCCCCACCTAGTCGGTGAGCAGTTCTTC
v_call: TRBV6-2/TRBV6-3; d_call: -; clone_size: -; j_call: TRBJ2-7; cdr3_aa: CASSEPTRGQNYEQYF; cdr3_nt: TGTGCCAGCAGTGAGCCGACTAGAGGCCAAAACTACGAGCAGTACTTC
v_call: TRBV19; d_call: -; clone_size: -; j_call: TRBJ2-7; cdr3_aa: CASSMLGSASDEQYF; cdr3_nt: TGTGCCAGTAGTATGCTGGGGTCGGCGTCGGACGAGCAGTACTTC
v_call: TRBV12-3/TRBV12-4; d_call: TRBD1; clone_size: -; j_call: TRBJ2-7; cdr3_aa: CASSSGGRDYEQYF; cdr3_nt: TGTGCCAGCAGTTCAGGGGGACGGGACTACGAGCAGTACTTC
v_call: TRBV29-1; d_call: -; clone_size: few; j_call: TRBJ2-1; cdr3_aa: CSVGVPDEQFF; cdr3_nt: TGCAGCGTTGGAGTTCCCGATGAGCAGTTCTTC
v_call: TRBV12-3/TRBV12-4; d_call: TRBD1; clone_size: once; j_call: TRBJ2-7; cdr3_aa: CASSTPGQPYEQYF; cdr3_nt: TGTGCCAGCAGTACTCCGGGACAGCCCTACGAGCAGTACTTC
v_call: TRBV7-8; d_call: TRBD1; clone_size: -; j_call: TRBJ2-5; cdr3_aa: CASSSPGTGVGQTQYF; cdr3_nt: TGTGCCAGCAGCTCTCCCGGGACAGGGGTTGGACAGACCCAGTACTTC
v_call: TRBV10-3; d_call: -; clone_size: -; j_call: TRBJ2-7; cdr3_aa: CATSETSRNRDEQYF; cdr3_nt: TGTGCCACCAGTGAGACCTCTAGGAATAGGGACGAGCAGTACTTC
v_call: TRBV29-1; d_call: TRBD1; clone_size: -; j_call: TRBJ2-1; cdr3_aa: CSTKGGTDEGDEQFF; cdr3_nt: TGCAGCACCAAGGGTGGGACAGACGAAGGGGATGAGCAGTTCTTC
v_call: TRBV6-2/TRBV6-3; d_call: -; clone_size: few; j_call: TRBJ1-1; cdr3_aa: CASSSGKGWMNTEAFF; cdr3_nt: TGTGCCAGCAGTTCCGGAAAGGGCTGGATGAACACTGAAGCTTTCTTT
v_call: TRBV4-3; d_call: TRBD1; clone_size: -; j_call: TRBJ2-7; cdr3_aa: CASSQEPGQWYEQYF; cdr3_nt: TGCGCCAGCAGCCAAGAACCGGGACAGTGGTACGAGCAGTACTTC
v_call: TRBV12-3/TRBV12-4; d_call: -; clone_size: -; j_call: TRBJ1-5; cdr3_aa: CASSRTDSNQPQHF; cdr3_nt: TGTGCCAGCAGCAGGACAGATAGCAATCAGCCCCAGCATTTT
v_call: TRBV21-1; d_call: -; clone_size: once; j_call: TRBJ1-1; cdr3_aa: CADWGQTEAFF; cdr3_nt: TGTGCCGACTGGGGACAGACTGAAGCTTTCTTT
v_call: TRBV4-3; d_call: -; clone_size: -; j_call: TRBJ1-6; cdr3_aa: CASSQDLDFSPLHF; cdr3_nt: TGCGCCAGCAGCCAAGATCTGGACTTTTCACCCCTCCACTTT
v_call: TRBV27; d_call: -; clone_size: -; j_call: TRBJ2-7; cdr3_aa: CASRLTGPLSGTRYF; cdr3_nt: TGTGCCAGCAGGCTTACCGGGCCCCTTTCAGGGACCCGGTACTTC
v_call: TRBV7-9; d_call: -; clone_size: few; j_call: TRBJ2-5; cdr3_aa: CASSKSYDPGETQYF; cdr3_nt: TGTGCCAGCAGTAAGAGCTATGACCCGGGGGAGACCCAGTACTTC
v_call: TRBV4-1; d_call: -; clone_size: once; j_call: TRBJ2-1; cdr3_aa: CASSQVASTSSYNEQFF; cdr3_nt: TGCGCCAGCAGCCAAGTAGCCAGCACGAGCTCCTACAATGAGCAGTTCTTC
v_call: TRBV7-2; d_call: -; clone_size: -; j_call: TRBJ1-5; cdr3_aa: CASSLGVLSNQPQHF; cdr3_nt: TGTGCCAGCAGCTTAGGGGTCCTAAGCAATCAGCCCCAGCATTTT
v_call: TRBV29-1; d_call: TRBD2; clone_size: -; j_call: TRBJ2-1; cdr3_aa: CSVGLAGGNEQFF; cdr3_nt: TGCAGCGTCGGACTAGCGGGAGGCAATGAGCAGTTCTTC